The 17 T cell receptor beta chains listed next were all sequenced from one sample in a study of control samples from healthy donors and cancer patients. The repertoire was sequenced with immunoSEQ multiplex PCR; TCRdb's copy has only in-frame clones and lacks some. The sample has roughly 130,000 clones, approximately 91% seen once. Sequences were obtained from blood. The origin of the receptors is a man aged 50 to 59 in good health.

This chain uses TRBV11-3 with TRBJ2-5; D is perhaps TRBD1 (5 bases). Germline CDR1 SGHNT, CDR2 YENEEA. The CDR3 consists of 13 residues. Trimming cost V 9 bases and J 6 bases, with 17 bases left between them. Here the CDR3 reads CASSDGPGKTQYF. The CDR3 nucleotides are TGTGCCAGTTCGGACGGGCCAGGGAAGACCCAGTACTTC. Together with reference TRBV11-3 and TRBJ2-5, the CDR3 gives the full variable domain: EAGVVQSPRYKIIEKKQPVAFWCNPISGHNTLYWYLQNLGQGPELLIRYENEEAVDDSQLPKDRFSAERLKGVDSTLKIQPAELGDSAVYLCASSDGPGKTQYFGPGTRLLVL.

The chain links TRBV6-2 or TRBV6-3 to TRBJ2-7; a weak D match, TRBD1 (6 bases). V lost 0 bases and J 0 bases, leaving 12 bases between the germline ends. Looked up from germline, CDR1 is MNHEY and CDR2 is SVGEGT. The CDR3 covers 16 residues. The CDR3 nucleotides read TGTGCCAGCAGTTACTCCTTCACAGGGTTCTCCTACGAGCAGTACTTC. Protein sequence: CASSYSFTGFSYEQYF.

The genes are TRBV5-5 and TRBJ1-6; D is uncertain. This CDR3 has 16 amino acids. V lost 5 bases to trimming and J lost 0 bases, with 12 bases between them. Per germline, CDR1 SGHKS and CDR2 YYEKEE (reference sequence). CDR3 protein: CASSSGRSSYNSPLHF. CDR3 nucleotide sequence: TGTGCCAGCAGTTCTGGGAGGAGCTCCTATAATTCACCCCTCCACTTT.

The chain has TRBV27 and TRBJ1-4, with a weak D call TRBD1 (5 bases). Trimming pared 4 bases from V and 7 bases from J, leaving 13 bases between. CDR3 size: 14 residues. Looked up from germline, CDR1 is MNHEY and CDR2 is SMNVEV (reference sequence). The CDR3 spells CASSSGQTGEKLFF. The CDR3 coding sequence is TGTGCCAGCAGTTCAGGCCAAACAGGTGAAAAACTGTTTTTT.

The chain carries TRBV11-2 and TRBJ1-4, with 9 bases lining up with TRBD1. The V gene's germline CDR1 is SGHAT and CDR2 FQNNGV. J gave up 8 bases and V 5 bases, and 9 bases lay outside the gene matches. The CDR3 is made up of 15 amino acids. The CDR3 protein is CASSRAGTGWEKLFF. The CDR3 nucleotides are TGTGCCAGCAGCCGAGCCGGGACAGGGTGGGAAAAACTGTTTTTT.

This clone was seen just once. The V call is TRBV19, the J call TRBJ2-7, with D perhaps matching TRBD2 (7 bases). Germline V gene data show CDR1 as LNHDA and CDR2 as SQIVND (reference sequence). The CDR3 length is 15 residues. Trimming left V 1 base short and J 0 bases short, with 10 bases between. In DNA, the CDR3 is TGTGCCAGTAGTATAGGGGGGGGCAGCTCCTACGAGCAGTACTTC. Amino acid sequence: CASSIGGGSSYEQYF.

The chain employs TRBV30 and TRBJ1-4; possibly TRBD1 for D (5 bases). CDR1 is GTSNPN and CDR2 is SVGIG in the germline V gene (reference sequence). CDR3 size: 14 residues. Trimming cost V 0 bases and J 2 bases, with 7 bases left between them. CDR3 DNA: TGTGCCTGGAGTGTATACAGGACTAATGAAAAACTGTTTTTT. Translating gives CAWSVYRTNEKLFF.

The chain employs TRBV11-2 and TRBJ1-4, with D possibly being TRBD1 (6 bases). Germline V gives CDR1 SGHAT, CDR2 FQNNGV. Trimming took off 1 base at V and 6 bases at J, with 12 bases between the two ends. The CDR3 has 15 residues. As DNA, the CDR3 is TGTGCCAGCAGCTTAGTTGGCAGGGGAGATGAAAAACTGTTTTTT. Its protein product is CASSLVGRGDEKLFF.

The chain uses TRBV5-1 and TRBJ2-7; maybe TRBD2 (6 bases). Deletions cut 3 bases from V and 5 bases from J, with 18 bases between. The CDR3 runs to 15 residues. The V gene's germline CDR1 is SGHRS and CDR2 YFSETQ. The CDR3 spells CASSSYGGFLNEQYF. CDR3 sequence (DNA): TGCGCCAGCAGCTCCTATGGGGGGTTTCTCAACGAGCAGTACTTC.

This chain joins TRBV3-1 (or the pseudogene TRBV3-2) and TRBJ1-6; 8 nucleotides match TRBD1. This CDR3 is 15 amino acids long. V trimming: 3 bases; J trimming: 5 bases; junction bases outside the gene matches: 3. Looked up from germline, CDR1 is LGHDT and CDR2 is YNNKEL (reference sequence). The CDR3 sequence is CASSHQDRDNSPLHF. CDR3 nucleotides: TGTGCCAGCAGCCACCAGGACAGGGATAATTCACCCCTCCACTTT.

The V gene is TRBV14, the J gene TRBJ2-2; D might be TRBD1 or TRBD2, each matching 6 bases. V was shortened by 2 bases and J by 4 bases, with 14 bases between the two germline ends. The CDR3 runs to 16 residues. Germline V gene sequence: CDR1 SGHDN, CDR2 FVKESK. In nucleotides, the CDR3 is TGTGCCAGCAGCCAAACAGGGACGGGGGTCACCGGGGAGCTGTTTTTT. It is translated as CASSQTGTGVTGELFF.

The gene calls are TRBV14 and TRBJ2-3; 9 bases are a match to TRBD2. Looked up from germline, CDR1 is SGHDN and CDR2 is FVKESK. The CDR3 runs 15 residues. With 5 bases clipped from V and 5 bases from J, the junction kept 8 bases outside the gene matches. CDR3 region: CASSSIAGVRDTQYF. The DNA for the CDR3 is TGTGCCAGCAGCTCCATAGCGGGGGTCCGAGATACGCAGTATTTT.

The rearrangement links TRBV6-5 to TRBJ1-6; D remains ambiguous. The ends were cut back, 0 bases at V and 9 bases at J, with 6 bases in the middle. The germline V gene encodes CDR1 MNHEY and CDR2 SVGAGI. This CDR3 region has 13 residues. The CDR3 spells CASSYSFGSPLHF. Here the CDR3 DNA reads TGTGCCAGCAGTTACTCGTTTGGTTCACCCCTCCACTTT.

The rearrangement joins TRBV6-5 to TRBJ1-1, with 7 bases lining up with TRBD1. The germline V gene has CDR1 MNHEY and CDR2 SVGAGI. The CDR3 extends over 13 amino acids. The ends lost 6 bases at V and 5 bases at J; junction bases unmatched: 6. This chain's CDR3 is CASSQGVRTEAFF. CDR3 in DNA: TGTGCCAGCAGCCAGGGGGTGAGGACTGAAGCTTTCTTT.

This clone was seen once. The chain employs TRBV12-3 or TRBV12-4 and TRBJ2-3; no clear D gene. The V end was cut by 6 bases, the J end by 0 bases, with 7 bases between. This CDR3 has 13 residues. The CDR3 here is CASRSYSTDTQYF. Written as DNA, the CDR3 is TGTGCCAGCAGGAGTTACAGCACAGATACGCAGTATTTT.

The V gene is TRBV2, the J gene TRBJ1-4, with no clear D. V lost 6 bases, J lost 0 bases, and 11 bases lay in between. This CDR3 is built from 15 residues. In germline, CDR1 is SNHLY, CDR2 FYNNEI. Written as DNA, the CDR3 is TGTGCCAGCAGGCGTGTGGGAACAACTAATGAAAAACTGTTTTTT. Its translation: CASRRVGTTNEKLFF.

V gene TRBV5-8 combines with J gene TRBJ2-7, with 8 bases that match TRBD1. The V gene's germline CDR1 is SGHTS and CDR2 YDEGEE. This CDR3 region has 16 residues. V was pared by 0 bases and J by 4 bases, with 9 bases of the junction left unmatched. CDR3 loop: CASSLDRTGSRYEQYF. The CDR3 DNA is TGTGCCAGCAGCTTGGACAGGACAGGGTCGAGGTACGAGCAGTACTTC.